This T cell receptor (beta chain) was recovered during a study of T cells in localized non-small cell lung cancer. General study points: Tumor samples were not multi-region, leaving intratumor heterogeneity unexcluded. Detection in adjacent lung was observed for a median 57 of the top 100 tumor clones. Among blood samples, higher T cell density accompanied longer overall survival.

To note about this clone: No antigen is known for it.

The protocol was immunoSEQ multiplex PCR, while the TCRdb copy is restricted to in-frame clones and leaves out a portion. Among around 70,000 clones listed, about nine tenths were seen once. The CDR3 is 13 residues long. Per the germline V gene, CDR1 is WSHSY and CDR2 is SAAADI. Trimming pared 10 bases from V and 3 bases from J, leaving 15 bases between. The J gene is TRBJ1-1, the V gene TRBV10-2; a weak D match, TRBD1 (6 bases). Source: peripheral blood, taken before any cancer treatment. The receptor's source is a male donor aged 60 or over with stage III squamous cell lung carcinoma. The CDR3 here is CATRGGGHTEAFF. The CDR3 DNA is TGCGCCACCAGGGGAGGGGGGCACACTGAAGCTTTCTTT.